This TCR beta chain was found in a study of cytomegalovirus exposure and HLA in healthy donors. Notes on the study in general: For TCR beta chains, V- and J-gene trimming was later linked to a missense DCLRE1C variant. More clonal expansion characterized HLA-associated TCR beta chains than equally common others in a later analysis.

Healthy bone marrow donors made up the cohort. Germline V gene sequence: CDR1 MNHEY, CDR2 SVGAGI. V dropped 4 bases and J dropped 6; count of bases not matched to a gene: 6. The CDR3 is made up of 14 amino acids. The primer mix had 60 Vbeta and 13 Jbeta primers. Clones were read by immunoSEQ multiplex PCR, and TCRdb kept only the in-frame ones, dropping some. The table records about 140,000 clones, 70% to 85% of them present only once. With respect to this clone: Antigen specificity is unknown.

V gene TRBV6-5 combines with J gene TRBJ1-5; 7 bases agree with TRBD1. This sequence was found in a woman in her sixties or seventies in good health and CMV-seropositive. Material for sequencing was PBMCs. CDR3: CASSSTGVVQPQHF. As DNA, the CDR3 is TGTGCCAGCAGTTCCACAGGGGTTGTTCAGCCCCAGCATTTT.